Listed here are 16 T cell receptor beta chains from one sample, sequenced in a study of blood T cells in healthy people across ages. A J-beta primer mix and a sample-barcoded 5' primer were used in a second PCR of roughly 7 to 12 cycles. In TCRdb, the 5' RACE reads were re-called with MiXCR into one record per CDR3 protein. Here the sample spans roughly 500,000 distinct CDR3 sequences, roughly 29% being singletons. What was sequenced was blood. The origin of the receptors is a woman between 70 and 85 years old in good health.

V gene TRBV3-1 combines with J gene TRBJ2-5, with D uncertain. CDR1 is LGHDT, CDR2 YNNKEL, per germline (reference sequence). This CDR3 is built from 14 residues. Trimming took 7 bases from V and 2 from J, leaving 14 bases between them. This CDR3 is CASTLTGRQETQYF. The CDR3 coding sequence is TGTGCCAGCACACTAACTGGCAGGCAAGAGACCCAGTACTTC.

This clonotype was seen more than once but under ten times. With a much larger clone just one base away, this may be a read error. This CDR3 is CASGFLAGAYNEQFF. The CDR3, as DNA: TGTGCCAGCGGCTTTCTAGCGGGGGCCTACAATGAGCAGTTCTTC. The chain carries TRBV7-2 and TRBJ2-1, with 10 bases aligning to TRBD2. The CDR3 has 15 residues. The germline V gene encodes CDR1 SGHTA and CDR2 FQGNSA.

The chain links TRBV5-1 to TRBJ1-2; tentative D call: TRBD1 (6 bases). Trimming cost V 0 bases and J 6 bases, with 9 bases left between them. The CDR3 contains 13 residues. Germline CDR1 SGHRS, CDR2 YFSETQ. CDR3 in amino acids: CASSLGGQNGYTF. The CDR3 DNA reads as TGCGCCAGCAGCTTGGGGGGGCAGAATGGCTACACCTTC.

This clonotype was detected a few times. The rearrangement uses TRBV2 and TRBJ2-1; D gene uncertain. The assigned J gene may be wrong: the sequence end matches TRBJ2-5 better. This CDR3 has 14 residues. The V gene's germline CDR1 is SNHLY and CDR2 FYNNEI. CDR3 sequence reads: CASILIPAQETQYF. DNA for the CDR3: TGTGCCAGCATCCTAATCCCGGCTCAAGAGACCCAGTACTTC.

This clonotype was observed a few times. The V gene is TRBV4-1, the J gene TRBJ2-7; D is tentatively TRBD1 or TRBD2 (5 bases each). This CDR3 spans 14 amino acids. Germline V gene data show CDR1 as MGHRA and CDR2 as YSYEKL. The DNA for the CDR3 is TGCGCTCCCCCCCGTCGGGGCTCCTCCTACGAGCAGTACTTC. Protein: CAPPRRGSSYEQYF.

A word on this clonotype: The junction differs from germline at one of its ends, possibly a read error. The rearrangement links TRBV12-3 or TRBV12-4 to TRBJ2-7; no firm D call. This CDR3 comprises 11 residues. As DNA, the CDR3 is TGTGCCAGCAGTTCCCTTTACGAGCAGCACTTC. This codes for CASSSLYEQHF.

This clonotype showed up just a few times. CDR3 coding DNA: TGCGCCAGCAGCTTGGTGGCCTCCAAAGAGACCCAGTACTTC. Amino acid sequence: CASSLVASKETQYF. This rearrangement joins TRBV5-1 to TRBJ2-5; D unresolved. Germline-derived CDR1 and CDR2 are SGHRS and YFSETQ. Trimming shortened V by 0 bases and J by 3 bases, and 9 bases separated the two germline ends. This CDR3 spans 14 amino acids.

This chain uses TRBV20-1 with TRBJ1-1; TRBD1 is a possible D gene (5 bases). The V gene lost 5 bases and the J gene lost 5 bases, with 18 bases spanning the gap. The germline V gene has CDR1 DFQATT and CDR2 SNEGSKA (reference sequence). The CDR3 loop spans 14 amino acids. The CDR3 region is CSAFRQPGRTEAFF. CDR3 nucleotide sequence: TGCAGTGCTTTCCGCCAGCCAGGGCGAACTGAAGCTTTCTTT.

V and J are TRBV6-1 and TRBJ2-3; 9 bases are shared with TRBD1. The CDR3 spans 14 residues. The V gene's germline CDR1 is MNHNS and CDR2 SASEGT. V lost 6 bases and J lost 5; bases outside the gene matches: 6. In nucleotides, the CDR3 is TGTGCCAGCAGACAGGGGGCGAGCGGAGATACGCAGTATTTT. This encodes CASRQGASGDTQYF.

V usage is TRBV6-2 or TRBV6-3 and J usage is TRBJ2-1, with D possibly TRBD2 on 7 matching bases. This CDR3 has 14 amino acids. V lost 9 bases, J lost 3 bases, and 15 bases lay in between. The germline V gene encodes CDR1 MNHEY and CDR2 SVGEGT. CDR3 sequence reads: CASRGATYYNEQFF. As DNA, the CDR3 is TGTGCCAGTCGGGGGGCTACCTACTACAATGAGCAGTTCTTC.

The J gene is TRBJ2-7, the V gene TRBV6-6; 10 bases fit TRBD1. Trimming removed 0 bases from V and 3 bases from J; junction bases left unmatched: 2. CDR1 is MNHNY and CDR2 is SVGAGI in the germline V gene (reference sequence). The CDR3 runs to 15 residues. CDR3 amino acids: CASSYSRTGGYEQYF. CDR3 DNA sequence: TGTGCCAGCAGTTACTCGCGGACAGGGGGCTACGAGCAGTACTTC.

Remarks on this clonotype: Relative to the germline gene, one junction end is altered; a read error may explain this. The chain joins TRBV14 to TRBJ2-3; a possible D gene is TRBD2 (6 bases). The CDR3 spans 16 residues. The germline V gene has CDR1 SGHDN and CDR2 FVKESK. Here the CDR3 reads CASSQDKAAGTDTQYF. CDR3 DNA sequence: TGTGCCAGCAGCCAAGATAAGGCAGCGGGCACCGATACGCAGTATTTT. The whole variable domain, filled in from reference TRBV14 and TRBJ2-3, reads EAGVTQFPSHSVIEKGQTVTLRCDPISGHDNLYWYRRVMGKEIKFLLHFVKESKQDESGMPNNRFLAERTGGTYSTLKVQPAELEDSGVYFCASSQDKAAGTDTQYFGPGTRLTVL.

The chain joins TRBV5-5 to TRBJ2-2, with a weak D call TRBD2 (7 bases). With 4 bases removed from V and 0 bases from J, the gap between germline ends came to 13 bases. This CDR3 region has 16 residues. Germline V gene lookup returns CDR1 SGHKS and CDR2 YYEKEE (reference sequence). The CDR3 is CASSRLGGPNTGELFF. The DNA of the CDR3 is TGTGCCAGCAGCCGTCTGGGGGGGCCGAACACCGGGGAGCTGTTTTTT.

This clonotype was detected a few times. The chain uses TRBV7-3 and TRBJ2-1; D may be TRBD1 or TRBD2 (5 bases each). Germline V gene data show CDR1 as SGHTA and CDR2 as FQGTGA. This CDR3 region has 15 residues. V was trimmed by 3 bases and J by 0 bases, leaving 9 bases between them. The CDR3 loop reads CASSFRDLSYNEQFF. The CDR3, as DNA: TGTGCCAGCAGCTTTCGGGACCTCTCCTACAATGAGCAGTTCTTC.

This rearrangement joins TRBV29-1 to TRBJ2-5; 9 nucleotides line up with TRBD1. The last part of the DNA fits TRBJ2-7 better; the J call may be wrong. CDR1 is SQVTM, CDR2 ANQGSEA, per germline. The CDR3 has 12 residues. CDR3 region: CSVPGQGYEQYF. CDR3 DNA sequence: TGCAGCGTCCCGGGACAGGGCTACGAGCAGTACTTC.

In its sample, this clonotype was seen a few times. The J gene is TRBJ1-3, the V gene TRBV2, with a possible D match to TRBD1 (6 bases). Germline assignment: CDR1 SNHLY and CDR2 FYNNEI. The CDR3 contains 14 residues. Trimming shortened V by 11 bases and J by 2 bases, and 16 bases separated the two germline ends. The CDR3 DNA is TGTGCCGCCGCAAGTGGGGGCCCTGGAAACACCATATATTTT. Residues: CAAASGGPGNTIYF. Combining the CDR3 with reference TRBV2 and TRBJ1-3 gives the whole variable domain EPEVTQTPSHQVTQMGQEVILRCVPISNHLYFYWYRQILGQKVEFLVSFYNNEISEKSEIFDDQFSVERPDGSNFTLKIRSTKLEDSAMYFCAAASGGPGNTIYFGEGSWLTVV.